The 13 T cell receptor beta chains below were found in one sample sequenced in a study of shared clonotypes between healthy human individuals (dated by TCRdb to between 2020 and 2021). The method behind the library was the immunoSEQ multiplex PCR assay. Held by TCRdb, this immuneACCESS table contains in-frame sequences only and omits some clones. Under half of the omission traces to an unresolved V gene where checked; the cause of the rest is unknown. A total of millions of clones appear in this sample, 80% to 95% of them only once. The ten largest clonotypes hold around 0.4% of the sample. Sequenced sample: naive CD4+ T cells from PBMCs. The cell subset or site tag for this specimen amounts to: CD45RA+ positively selected. The receptors stem from a man aged 18 to 29 in good health. Some clones in this sample may be carry-over from other donors' samples.

The chain uses TRBV30 and TRBJ2-7, with TRBD2 matching 14 bases. With 3 bases clipped from V and 5 bases from J, the junction kept 0 bases outside the gene matches. The CDR3 has 13 amino acids. CDR1 is GTSNPN and CDR2 is SVGIG in the germline V gene (reference sequence). The CDR3 nucleotides read TGTGCCTGGAGGGGACTAGCGGGAGACGAGCAGTACTTC. Amino acid sequence: CAWRGLAGDEQYF.

This clone was observed a few times. The chain has TRBV28 and TRBJ1-5; D gene unclear. The germline V and J ends were trimmed by 3 bases and 4 bases, with 10 bases remaining between them. Germline V CDR1 and CDR2: MDHEN, SYDVKM. The CDR3 covers 14 residues. CDR3 in amino acids: CASSFLPGNQPQHF. For the CDR3, the DNA is TGTGCCAGCAGTTTTTTGCCGGGGAATCAGCCCCAGCATTTT.

The chain recombines TRBV4-2 with TRBJ1-2; 7 bases map to TRBD1. J was trimmed by 0 bases and V by 1 base; bases with no gene match: 8. The germline V gene encodes CDR1 LGHNA and CDR2 YNFKEQ. The CDR3 consists of 17 residues. The CDR3 loop reads CASSQARGQNTNYGYTF. Written as DNA, the CDR3 is TGTGCCAGCAGCCAAGCCCGGGGACAGAATACTAACTATGGCTACACCTTC.

The V gene is TRBV21-1, the J gene TRBJ2-7; TRBD1, the table's D call, lacks a check against the DNA. TRBV21-1 is given as a pseudogene. CDR3 length equals 15 residues. As DNA, the CDR3 is TGTGCCAGCAGCCAAAGGGGAAAGGGGGCCTACGAGCAGTACTTC. Translating gives CASSQRGKGAYEQYF.

CDR3 sequence: CASGVGNYGYTF. The CDR3 coding sequence is TGTGCCAGCGGTGTGGGTAACTATGGCTACACCTTC. The chain links TRBV27 to TRBJ1-2; D is unclear. The V gene's germline CDR1 is MNHEY and CDR2 SMNVEV (reference sequence). V shed 8 bases and J shed 1 base, with 8 bases lying between them. The CDR3 has 12 amino acids.

The chain uses TRBV4-1 and TRBJ2-1; D gene unclear. The CDR3 extends over 16 amino acids. With 4 bases removed from V and 0 bases from J, the gap between germline ends came to 13 bases. Germline V gene data show CDR1 as MGHRA and CDR2 as YSYEKL. The CDR3 sequence: CASSRPRPGSYNEQFF. The DNA of the CDR3 is TGCGCCAGCAGCCGCCCTAGACCCGGCTCCTACAATGAGCAGTTCTTC.

The chain couples TRBV20-1 to TRBJ2-4; D not resolved. V gave up 5 bases and J gave up 3 bases, with 5 bases separating them. Germline CDR1 and CDR2: DFQATT and SNEGSKA (reference sequence). The CDR3 loop spans 11 amino acids. CDR3 nucleotides: TGCAGTGCTGAGAACAAAAACATTCAGTACTTC. The encoded protein is CSAENKNIQYF.

The V and J genes are TRBV5-1 and TRBJ1-1; D gene unclear. Germline V gene data show CDR1 as SGHRS and CDR2 as YFSETQ. This CDR3 is built from 14 residues. V dropped 3 bases and J dropped 3 bases, with 12 bases sitting between them. Here the CDR3 reads CASSSGNPDTEAFF. The DNA of the CDR3 is TGCGCCAGCAGCTCGGGGAACCCGGACACTGAAGCTTTCTTT.

The chain uses TRBV9 and TRBJ1-4; 7 bases are a match to TRBD1. V lost 4 bases to trimming and J lost 7 bases; unmatched junction nucleotides: 10. The CDR3 runs 15 residues. CDR1 is SGDLS, CDR2 YYNGEE, per germline. CDR3 DNA sequence: TGTGCCAGCAGCCCCCGGACAGGATGGAGTGAAAAACTGTTTTTT. Translation: CASSPRTGWSEKLFF.

The rearrangement links TRBV27 to TRBJ2-7; no clear D gene. The germline V gene encodes CDR1 MNHEY and CDR2 SMNVEV (reference sequence). This CDR3 contains 12 residues. The ends were cut back, 5 bases at V and 3 bases at J, with 8 bases in the middle. Here the CDR3 DNA reads TGTGCCAGCAGTCTTACCTTCTACGAGCAGTACTTC. It specifies CASSLTFYEQYF.

This rearrangement joins TRBV6-5 to TRBJ1-2, with TRBD1 matching over 10 bases. The CDR3 runs to 14 residues. J was trimmed by 10 bases and V by 4 bases; bases with no gene match: 9. Germline V lookup: CDR1 MNHEY, CDR2 SVGAGI. This chain's CDR3 is CASSSIGTGVTYTF. CDR3 DNA: TGTGCCAGCAGTTCGATAGGGACAGGGGTTACCTACACCTTC.

Concerning this clone: Other nucleotide sequences in the sample specify the same CDR3. The chain carries TRBV11-2 and TRBJ2-1; D unresolved. Germline V gene lookup returns CDR1 SGHAT and CDR2 FQNNGV. This CDR3 comprises 13 residues. V shed 1 base and J shed 5 bases, with 6 bases lying between them. In DNA, the CDR3 is TGTGCCAGCAGCTTAGGTCTTAACAATGAGCAGTTCTTC. Amino acid sequence: CASSLGLNNEQFF.

V usage is TRBV9 and J usage is TRBJ2-3; D remains unclear. V shed 3 bases and J shed 0 bases, with 14 bases lying between them. This CDR3 is built from 16 residues. The V gene's germline CDR1 is SGDLS and CDR2 YYNGEE. CDR3 nucleotide sequence: TGTGCCAGCAGCGCTTTAAGCACATCTAGCACAGATACGCAGTATTTT. Translation gives CASSALSTSSTDTQYF.